This T cell receptor beta chain originates from a study of T cells after yellow fever vaccination. Whole-study results and caveats: Subsequent booster samples again held most clones from primary vaccination (less than 98% CD4, roughly 88% CD8). Of the clonotypes, a small share occurred in both CD4 and CD8 compartments.

As TCR cDNA was made by 5'RACE template switching, a universal primer site and UMIs were added. From the 5' RACE reads, TCRdb called clonotypes with MiXCR, one entry per CDR3 protein. Seen here are about 340,000 distinct CDR3 sequences, around 13% observed once, and the top ten hold 2.5% to 4%. This clonotype was seen many times. Its antigen remains unknown. Germline CDR1 SGHRS, CDR2 YFSETQ. The ends were cut back, 4 bases at V and 2 bases at J, with 12 bases in the middle. The CDR3 runs 14 residues. This chain connects TRBV5-1 to TRBJ1-1; D uncertain. This receptor was taken from a man aged 18-30 years who received the YFV17D yellow fever vaccine. The specimen was CD4+ T cells sorted from PBMCs, collected 15 days after the yellow fever booster vaccination. CDR3 protein: CASSRSDANTEAFF. In DNA, the CDR3 is TGCGCCAGCAGCCGATCGGACGCTAACACTGAAGCTTTCTTT. Based on the CDR3 plus reference TRBV5-1 and TRBJ1-1, the full variable domain is KAGVTQTPRYLIKTRGQQVTLSCSPISGHRSVSWYQQTPGQGLQFLFEYFSETQRNKGNFPGRFSGRQFSNSRSEMNVSTLELGDSALYLCASSRSDANTEAFFGQGTRLTVV.